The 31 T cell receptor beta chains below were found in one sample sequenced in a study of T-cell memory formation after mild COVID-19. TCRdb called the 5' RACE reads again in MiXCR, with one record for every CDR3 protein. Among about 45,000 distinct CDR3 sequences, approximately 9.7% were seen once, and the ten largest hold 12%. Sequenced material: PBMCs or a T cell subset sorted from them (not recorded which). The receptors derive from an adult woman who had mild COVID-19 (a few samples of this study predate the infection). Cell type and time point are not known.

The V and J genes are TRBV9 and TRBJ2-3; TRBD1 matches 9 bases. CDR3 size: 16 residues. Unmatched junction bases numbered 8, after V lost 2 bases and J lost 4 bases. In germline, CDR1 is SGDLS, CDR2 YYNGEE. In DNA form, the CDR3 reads TGTGCCAGCAGCGTTCTACCGGGACAGGGCCCAGATACGCAGTATTTT. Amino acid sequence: CASSVLPGQGPDTQYF. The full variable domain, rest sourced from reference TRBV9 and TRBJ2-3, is DSGVTQTPKHLITATGQRVTLRCSPRSGDLSVYWYQQSLDQGLQFLIQYYNGEERAKGNILERFSAQQFPDLHSELNLSSLELGDSALYFCASSVLPGQGPDTQYFGPGTRLTVL.

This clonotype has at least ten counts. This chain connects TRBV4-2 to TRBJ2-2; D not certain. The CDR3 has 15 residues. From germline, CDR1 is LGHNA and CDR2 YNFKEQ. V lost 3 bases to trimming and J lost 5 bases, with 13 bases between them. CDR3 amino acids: CASSHQERQTGELFF. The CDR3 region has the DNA TGTGCCAGCAGCCACCAGGAACGACAAACCGGGGAGCTGTTTTTT.

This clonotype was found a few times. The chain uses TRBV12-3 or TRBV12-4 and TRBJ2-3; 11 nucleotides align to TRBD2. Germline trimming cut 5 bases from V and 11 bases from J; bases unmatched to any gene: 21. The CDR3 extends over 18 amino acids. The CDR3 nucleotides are TGTGCCAGCAGTCCTTTCTTGGGACTAGCGGAACACAGATACGGGCAGTATTTT. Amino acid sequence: CASSPFLGLAEHRYGQYF.

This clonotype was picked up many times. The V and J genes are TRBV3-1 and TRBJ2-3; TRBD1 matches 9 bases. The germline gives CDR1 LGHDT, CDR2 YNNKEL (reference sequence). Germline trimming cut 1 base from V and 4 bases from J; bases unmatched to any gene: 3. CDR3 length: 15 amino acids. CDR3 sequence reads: CASSQVDRGPDTQYF. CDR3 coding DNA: TGTGCCAGCAGCCAAGTGGACAGGGGTCCAGATACGCAGTATTTT.

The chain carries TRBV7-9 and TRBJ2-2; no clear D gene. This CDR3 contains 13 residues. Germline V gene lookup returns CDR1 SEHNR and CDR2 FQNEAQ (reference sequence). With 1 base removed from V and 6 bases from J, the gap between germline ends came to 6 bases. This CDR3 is CASSLVSAGELFF. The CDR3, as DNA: TGTGCCAGCAGCTTAGTGTCGGCCGGGGAGCTGTTTTTT.

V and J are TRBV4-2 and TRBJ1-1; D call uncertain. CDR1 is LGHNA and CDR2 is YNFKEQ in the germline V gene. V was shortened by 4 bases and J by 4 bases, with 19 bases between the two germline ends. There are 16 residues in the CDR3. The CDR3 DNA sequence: TGTGCCAGCAGCCGCCGTGTAGGATCTGGGAGCACTGAAGCTTTCTTT. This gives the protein CASSRRVGSGSTEAFF.

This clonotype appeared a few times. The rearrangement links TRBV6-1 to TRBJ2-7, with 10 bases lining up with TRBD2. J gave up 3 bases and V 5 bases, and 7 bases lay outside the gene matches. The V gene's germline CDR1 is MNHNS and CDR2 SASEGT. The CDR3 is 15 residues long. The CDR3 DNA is TGTGCCAGCAGTAGCCAGCGGGGGGGCCTCTACGAGCAGTACTTC. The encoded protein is CASSSQRGGLYEQYF.

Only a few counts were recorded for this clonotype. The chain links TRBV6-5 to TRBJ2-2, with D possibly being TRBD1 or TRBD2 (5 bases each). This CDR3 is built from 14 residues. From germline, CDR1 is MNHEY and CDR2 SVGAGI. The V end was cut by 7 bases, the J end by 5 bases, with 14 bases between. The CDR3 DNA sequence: TGTGCCAGCACCTATCACGGGGCGACCGGGGAGCTGTTTTTT. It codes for CASTYHGATGELFF.

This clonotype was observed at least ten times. The CDR3 DNA is TGTGCCAGCAGCTTAGCGTCCTCGGCGCAGTATTTT. Translation gives CASSLASSAQYF. The chain employs TRBV7-2 and TRBJ2-3; D remains ambiguous. The V end was cut by 0 bases, the J end by 10 bases, with 8 bases between. This CDR3 is 12 amino acids long. The germline gives CDR1 SGHTA, CDR2 FQGNSA.

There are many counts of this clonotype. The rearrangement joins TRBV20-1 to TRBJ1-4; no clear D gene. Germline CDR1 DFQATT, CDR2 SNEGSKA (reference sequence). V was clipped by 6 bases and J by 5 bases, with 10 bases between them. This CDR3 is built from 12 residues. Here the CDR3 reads CSATEGNEKLFF. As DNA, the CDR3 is TGCAGTGCGACGGAGGGAAATGAAAAACTGTTTTTT.

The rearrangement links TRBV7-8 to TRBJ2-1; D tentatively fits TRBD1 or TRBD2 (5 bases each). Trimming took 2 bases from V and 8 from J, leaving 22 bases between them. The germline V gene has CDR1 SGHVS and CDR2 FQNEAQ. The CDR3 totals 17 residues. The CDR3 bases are TGTGCCAGCAGCTTATGGGGCGGAGGACCCATTTGGTATGAGCAGTTCTTC. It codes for CASSLWGGGPIWYEQFF.

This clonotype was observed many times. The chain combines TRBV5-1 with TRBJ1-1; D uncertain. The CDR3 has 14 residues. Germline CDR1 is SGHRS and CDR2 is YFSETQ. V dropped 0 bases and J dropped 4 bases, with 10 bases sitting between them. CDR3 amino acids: CASSLDRGRTEAFF. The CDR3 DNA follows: TGCGCCAGCAGCTTGGACAGAGGTCGCACTGAAGCTTTCTTT. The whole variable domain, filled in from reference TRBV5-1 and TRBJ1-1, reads KAGVTQTPRYLIKTRGQQVTLSCSPISGHRSVSWYQQTPGQGLQFLFEYFSETQRNKGNFPGRFSGRQFSNSRSEMNVSTLELGDSALYLCASSLDRGRTEAFFGQGTRLTVV.

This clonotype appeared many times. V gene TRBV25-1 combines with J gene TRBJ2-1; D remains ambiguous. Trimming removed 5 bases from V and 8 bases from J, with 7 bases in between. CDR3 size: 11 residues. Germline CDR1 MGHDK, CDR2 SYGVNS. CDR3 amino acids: CASSLRDEQFF. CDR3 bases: TGTGCCAGCAGTTTAAGGGATGAGCAGTTCTTC.

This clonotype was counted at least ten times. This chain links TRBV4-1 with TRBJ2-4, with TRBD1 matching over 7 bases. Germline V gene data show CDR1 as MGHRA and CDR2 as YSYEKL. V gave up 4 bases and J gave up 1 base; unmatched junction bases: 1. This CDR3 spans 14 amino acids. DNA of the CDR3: TGCGCCAGCAGCCCACAGGGGGCCAAAAACATTCAGTACTTC. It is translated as CASSPQGAKNIQYF.

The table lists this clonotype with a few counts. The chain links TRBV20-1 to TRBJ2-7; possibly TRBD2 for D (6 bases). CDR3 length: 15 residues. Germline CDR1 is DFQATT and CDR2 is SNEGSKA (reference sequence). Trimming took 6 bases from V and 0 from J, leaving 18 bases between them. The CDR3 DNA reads TGCAGTGCCTCCCAGGGACTGGGGAGCTCCTACGAGCAGTACTTC. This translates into CSASQGLGSSYEQYF.

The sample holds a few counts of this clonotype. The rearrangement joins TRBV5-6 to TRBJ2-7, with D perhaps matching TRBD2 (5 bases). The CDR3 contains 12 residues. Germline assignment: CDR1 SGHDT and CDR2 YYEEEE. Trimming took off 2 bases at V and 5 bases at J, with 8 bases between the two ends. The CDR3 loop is CASSLQRDEQYF. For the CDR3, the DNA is TGTGCCAGCAGCTTACAGAGGGACGAGCAGTACTTC.

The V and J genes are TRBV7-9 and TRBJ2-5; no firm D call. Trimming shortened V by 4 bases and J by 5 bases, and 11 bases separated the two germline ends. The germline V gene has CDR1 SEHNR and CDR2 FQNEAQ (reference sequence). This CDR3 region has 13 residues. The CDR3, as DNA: TGTGCCAGCAGCTCCACCTTCCGGGAGACCCAGTACTTC. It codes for CASSSTFRETQYF.

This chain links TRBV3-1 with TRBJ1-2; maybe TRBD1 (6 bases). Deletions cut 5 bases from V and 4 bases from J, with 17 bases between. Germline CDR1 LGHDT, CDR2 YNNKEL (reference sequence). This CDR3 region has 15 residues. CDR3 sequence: CASSSPGVDPYGYTF. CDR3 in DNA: TGTGCCAGCAGCTCTCCAGGGGTAGACCCCTATGGCTACACCTTC.

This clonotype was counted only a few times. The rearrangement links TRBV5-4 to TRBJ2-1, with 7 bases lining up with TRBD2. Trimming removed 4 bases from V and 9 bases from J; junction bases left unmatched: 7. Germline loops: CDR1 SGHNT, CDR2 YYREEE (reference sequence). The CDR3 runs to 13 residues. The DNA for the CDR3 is TGTGCCAGCAGCCCGAGGGAGGGTAGTGAGCAGTTCTTC. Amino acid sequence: CASSPREGSEQFF.

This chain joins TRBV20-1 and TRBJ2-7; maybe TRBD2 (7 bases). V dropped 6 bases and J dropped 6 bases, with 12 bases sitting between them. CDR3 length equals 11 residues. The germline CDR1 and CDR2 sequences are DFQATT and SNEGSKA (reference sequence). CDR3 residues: CSAFGGREQYF. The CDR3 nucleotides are TGCAGTGCCTTCGGGGGGCGCGAGCAGTACTTC.

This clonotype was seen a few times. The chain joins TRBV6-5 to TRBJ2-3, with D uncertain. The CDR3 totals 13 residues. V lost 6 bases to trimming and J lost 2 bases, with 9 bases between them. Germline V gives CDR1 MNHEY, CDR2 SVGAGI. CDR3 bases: TGTGCCAGCAGGACCGGAAACACAGATACGCAGTATTTT. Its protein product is CASRTGNTDTQYF.

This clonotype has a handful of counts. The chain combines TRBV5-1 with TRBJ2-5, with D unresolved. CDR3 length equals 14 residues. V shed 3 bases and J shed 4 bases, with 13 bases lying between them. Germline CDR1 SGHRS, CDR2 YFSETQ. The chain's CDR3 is CASSSWVGLETQYF. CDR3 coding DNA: TGCGCCAGCAGCTCTTGGGTGGGCCTAGAGACCCAGTACTTC.

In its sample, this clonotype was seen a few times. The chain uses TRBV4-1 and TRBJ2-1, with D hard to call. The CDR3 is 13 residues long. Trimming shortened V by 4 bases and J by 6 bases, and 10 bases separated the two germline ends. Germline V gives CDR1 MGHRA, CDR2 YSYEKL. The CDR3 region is CASSLPRPNEQFF. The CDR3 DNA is TGCGCCAGCAGCCTCCCACGACCCAATGAGCAGTTCTTC.

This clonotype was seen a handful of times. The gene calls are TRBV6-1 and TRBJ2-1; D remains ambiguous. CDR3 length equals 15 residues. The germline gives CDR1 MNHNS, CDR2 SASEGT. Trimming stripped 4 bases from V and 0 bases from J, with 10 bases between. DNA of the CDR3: TGTGCCAGCAGTGTTGGTATGGGCTCCTACAATGAGCAGTTCTTC. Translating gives CASSVGMGSYNEQFF.

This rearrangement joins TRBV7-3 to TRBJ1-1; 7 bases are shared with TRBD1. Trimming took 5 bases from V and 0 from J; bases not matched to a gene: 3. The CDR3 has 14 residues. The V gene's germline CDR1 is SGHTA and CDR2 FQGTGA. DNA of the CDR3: TGTGCCAGCAGCGTGGGACAGATGAACACTGAAGCTTTCTTT. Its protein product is CASSVGQMNTEAFF.

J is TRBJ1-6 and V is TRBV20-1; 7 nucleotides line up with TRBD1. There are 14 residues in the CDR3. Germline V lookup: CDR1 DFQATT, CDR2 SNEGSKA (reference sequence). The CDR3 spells CSVTARQGSSPLHF. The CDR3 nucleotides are TGCAGCGTAACAGCTAGACAGGGTAGTTCACCCCTCCACTTT.

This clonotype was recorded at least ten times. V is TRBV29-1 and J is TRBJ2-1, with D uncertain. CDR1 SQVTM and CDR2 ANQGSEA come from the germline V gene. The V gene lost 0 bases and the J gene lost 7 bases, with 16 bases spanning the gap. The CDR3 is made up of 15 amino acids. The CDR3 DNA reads TGCAGCGTTGAAGACCCGGTGGGCAGAGGTAATGAGCAGTTCTTC. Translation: CSVEDPVGRGNEQFF.

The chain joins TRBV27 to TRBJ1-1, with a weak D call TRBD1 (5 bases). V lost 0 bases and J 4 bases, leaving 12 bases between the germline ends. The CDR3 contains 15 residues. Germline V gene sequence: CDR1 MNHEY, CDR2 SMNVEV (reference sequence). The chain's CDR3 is CASSLSGGRGTEAFF. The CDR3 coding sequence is TGTGCCAGCAGTTTATCTGGAGGAAGGGGCACTGAAGCTTTCTTT.

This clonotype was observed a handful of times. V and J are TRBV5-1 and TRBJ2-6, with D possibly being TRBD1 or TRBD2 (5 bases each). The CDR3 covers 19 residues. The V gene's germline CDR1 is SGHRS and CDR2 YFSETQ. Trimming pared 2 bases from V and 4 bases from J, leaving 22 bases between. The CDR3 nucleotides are TGCGCCAGCAGCTTCGATCCACCGGGGCCCTCCGCGGGGGCCAACGTCCTGACTTTC. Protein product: CASSFDPPGPSAGANVLTF.

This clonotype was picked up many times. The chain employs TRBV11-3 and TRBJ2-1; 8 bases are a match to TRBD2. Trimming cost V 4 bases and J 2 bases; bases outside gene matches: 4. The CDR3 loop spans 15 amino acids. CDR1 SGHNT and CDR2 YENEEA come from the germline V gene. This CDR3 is CASSYSGDTYNEQFF. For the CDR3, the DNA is TGTGCCAGCAGCTATAGCGGGGATACCTACAATGAGCAGTTCTTC.

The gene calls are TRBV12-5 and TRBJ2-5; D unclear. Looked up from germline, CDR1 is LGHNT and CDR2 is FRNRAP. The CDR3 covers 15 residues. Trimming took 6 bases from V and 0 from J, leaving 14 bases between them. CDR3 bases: TGTGCTAGTGGAACCGGTGTGGCATACCAAGAGACCCAGTACTTC. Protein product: CASGTGVAYQETQYF.